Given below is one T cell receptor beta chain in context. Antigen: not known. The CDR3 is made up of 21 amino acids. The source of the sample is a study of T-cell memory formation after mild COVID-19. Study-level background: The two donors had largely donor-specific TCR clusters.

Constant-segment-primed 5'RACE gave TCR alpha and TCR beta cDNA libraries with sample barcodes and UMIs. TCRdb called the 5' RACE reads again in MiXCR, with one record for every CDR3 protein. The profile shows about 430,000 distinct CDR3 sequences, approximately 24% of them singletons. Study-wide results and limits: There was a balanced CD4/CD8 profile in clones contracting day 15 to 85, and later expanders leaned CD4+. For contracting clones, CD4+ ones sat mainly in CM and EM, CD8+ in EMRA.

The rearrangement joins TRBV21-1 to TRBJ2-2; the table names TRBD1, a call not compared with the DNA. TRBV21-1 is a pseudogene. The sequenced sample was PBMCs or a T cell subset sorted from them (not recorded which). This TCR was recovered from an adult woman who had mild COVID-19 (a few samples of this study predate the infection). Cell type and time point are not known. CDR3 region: CASSVGGWDPRVNPNTGELFF. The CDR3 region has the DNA TGTGCCAGCAGTGTCGGGGGCTGGGACCCCAGAGTGAACCCGAACACCGGGGAGCTGTTTTTT.